Listed below are T cell receptor beta chains from one sample, sequenced in a study of T cell responses to AZD1222 COVID-19 vaccine. The protocol was immunoSEQ multiplex PCR, while the TCRdb copy is restricted to in-frame clones and leaves out a portion. The data contain 150,000 to 200,000 clones, 94% of them singletons. The source material was peripheral blood, sampled 28 days after the second AZD1222 dose. The origin of the receptors is an adult who received the AZD1222 COVID-19 vaccine. The conserved cysteine and the conserved F or W are not part of the CDR3 here. Fields, in order: CDR3 protein, V gene, clone size. Part of the rows lack a size; the others show once, few, many or a class for expanded clones.

ASSYGQGAVEQY,TRBV7-2,.
AWTGTGNEKLF,TRBV30,.
ASSYSRGPGYT,TRBV6-5,.
ASSLTAKPNYGYT,TRBV7-3,.
ASSTQGALTYEQY,TRBV19,once
ASSRTGTSLSGNTIY,TRBV5-5,.
ASSRRQGGTGELF,TRBV11-2,.
ASSLSGGRADTQY,TRBV7-2,.
ASSQALTFTGANVLT,TRBV4-1,.
ASSPPGLGYT,TRBV28,.
ASSSLAVPSNEQF,TRBV5-1,.
ASRRDNYNEQF,TRBV28,.
ASSQGEWGRTYEQY,TRBV3-1/TRBV3-2,.
ASSVGTLTNNEQF,TRBV11-3,.
ASSSLLYNEQF,TRBV11-2,.
AWSRGQGREKLF,TRBV30,.
ASSPLGPAWSLGAF,TRBV2,.
ASSLTDTDTQY,TRBV7-2,once
SASASGSSDTQY,TRBV20-1,.
AWSVGGVGTEAF,TRBV30,.
ASSLSGQGAGEKLF,TRBV5-1,.
ASSLDNYGYT,TRBV7-8,.
ASSLEGPGHEQY,TRBV5-1,.
ASSLGTSTDTQY,TRBV5-1,.
ASSGRPPLALNTGELF,TRBV9,.
AIGGRGAQPQH,TRBV10-3,.
AWQGRRTEAF,TRBV30,.
ASRPNLSYNSPLH,TRBV19,.
AWSPGTSKGNEQF,TRBV30,.
ASSPDPNTGELF,TRBV6-2/TRBV6-3,once
ASSSPVNPASYEQY,TRBV5-8,.
ASSLGTGVGNEQF,TRBV23-1,.
ASSVSSRASYEQY,TRBV6-5,.
ASSTGLAGPTGELF,TRBV2,.
AGRAGNGNQPQH,TRBV28,.
ASSLTGTGGLEAF,TRBV5-6,.
ASSPRTGFNTEAF,TRBV27,.
ASSRRRGNQPQH,TRBV4-1,.